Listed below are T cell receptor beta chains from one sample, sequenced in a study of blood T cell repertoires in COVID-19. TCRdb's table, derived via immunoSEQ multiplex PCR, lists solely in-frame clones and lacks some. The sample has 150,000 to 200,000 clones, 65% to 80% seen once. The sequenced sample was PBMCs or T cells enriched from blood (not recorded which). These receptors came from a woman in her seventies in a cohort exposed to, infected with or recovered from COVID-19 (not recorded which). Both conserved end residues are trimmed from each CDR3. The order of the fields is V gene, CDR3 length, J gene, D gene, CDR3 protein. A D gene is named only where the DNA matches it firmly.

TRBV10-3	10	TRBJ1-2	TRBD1	AIRDRGDGYT
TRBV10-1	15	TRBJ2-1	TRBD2	ASSDGTSGKSYNEQF
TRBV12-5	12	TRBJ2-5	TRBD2	ASEGLAGGETQY
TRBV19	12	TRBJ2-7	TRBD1	ASSKGQGDYEQY
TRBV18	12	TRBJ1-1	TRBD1	ASSPQGAGTEAF
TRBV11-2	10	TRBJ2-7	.	ASSPYSHEQY
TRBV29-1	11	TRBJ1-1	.	SVEKRSNTEAF
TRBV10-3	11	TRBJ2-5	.	AIRAAPQETQY
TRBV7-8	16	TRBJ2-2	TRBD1	ASSLRGPRTVATGELF
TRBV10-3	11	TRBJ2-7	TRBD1	AISERTGSEQY
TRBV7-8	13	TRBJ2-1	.	ASSTLAVLYNEQF
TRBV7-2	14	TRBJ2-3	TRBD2	ASSLYGRFPTDTQY
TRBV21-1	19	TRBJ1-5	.	ASSTHPRGTGGAGRNQPQH
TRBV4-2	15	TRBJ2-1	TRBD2	ASSQDRVSGRVNEQF
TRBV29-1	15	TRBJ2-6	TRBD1	SVPDRDPHSGANVLT
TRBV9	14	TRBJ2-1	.	ASSVSGGSSYNEQF
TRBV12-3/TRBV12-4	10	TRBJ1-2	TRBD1	ASSPGTVGYT
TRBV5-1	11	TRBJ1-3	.	ASSIGRGDTIY
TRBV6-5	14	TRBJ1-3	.	ASSYQGSYSGNTIY
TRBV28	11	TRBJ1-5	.	ASSLISYQPQH
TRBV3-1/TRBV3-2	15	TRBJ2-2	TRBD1	ASSPRDRGVDTGELF
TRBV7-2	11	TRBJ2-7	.	ASSLDPFGEQY
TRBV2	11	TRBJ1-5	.	ASEGRSNQPQH